The 16 T cell receptor beta chains below come from one sample, sequenced in a study of cytomegalovirus exposure and HLA in healthy donors. This table comes from immunoSEQ multiplex PCR, and its TCRdb copy is limited to in-frame clones, with some not included. Of some 170,000 clones listed, more than 75% are singletons. Material for sequencing was PBMCs. The receptors were gathered from a young man in good health and CMV-seropositive.

This clone was seen a handful of times. The gene calls are TRBV6-4 and TRBJ2-3; 7 nucleotides line up with TRBD2. This CDR3 is built from 15 residues. V gave up 5 bases and J gave up 2 bases; unmatched junction bases: 7. The germline V gene encodes CDR1 MRHNA and CDR2 SNTAGT. As DNA, the CDR3 is TGTGCCAGCAGTACTGGAGGGAGGGACACAGATACGCAGTATTTT. It codes for CASSTGGRDTDTQYF.

The V and J genes are TRBV27 and TRBJ2-1, with TRBD2 matching 10 bases. The CDR3 runs 14 residues. J gave up 5 bases and V 6 bases, and 4 bases lay outside the gene matches. The V gene's germline CDR1 is MNHEY and CDR2 SMNVEV (reference sequence). This CDR3 is CASRYSGGNNEQFF. The CDR3 DNA sequence: TGTGCCAGCAGATATAGCGGGGGGAACAATGAGCAGTTCTTC.

The chain has TRBV5-6 and TRBJ2-7, with TRBD2 matching 15 bases. The V and J ends lost 2 bases and 9 bases, in that order; junction bases with no gene match: 9. This CDR3 contains 16 residues. Germline V lookup: CDR1 SGHDT, CDR2 YYEEEE. The DNA for the CDR3 is TGTGCCAGCAGCTTTGGACTAGCGGGAGGGCCGGAATCGCAGTACTTC. Protein product: CASSFGLAGGPESQYF.

The CDR3 loop is CASSPADNYGYTF. As DNA, the CDR3 is TGTGCCAGCTCACCGGCAGATAACTATGGCTACACCTTC. The V and J genes are TRBV18 and TRBJ1-2; no clear D gene. Germline CDR1 and CDR2: KGHSH and LQKENI. Trimming took 3 bases from V and 1 from J, leaving 6 bases between them. This CDR3 contains 13 residues.

The V call is TRBV12-1, the J call TRBJ1-5. TRBV12-1 is an annotated pseudogene. This CDR3 is 20 amino acids long. The CDR3 loop reads CASSVPGGRLNDWGNQPQHF. CDR3 nucleotide sequence: TGTGCCAGCAGCGTGCCTGGAGGGCGGTTGAATGATTGGGGCAATCAGCCCCAGCATTTT.

The chain has TRBV7-2 and TRBJ1-1; D possibly corresponds to TRBD1 (5 bases). V was pared by 5 bases and J by 5 bases, with 12 bases between. The CDR3 runs to 13 residues. Germline loops: CDR1 SGHTA, CDR2 FQGNSA. The CDR3 reads CASSTKAGTEAFF. The CDR3 coding sequence is TGTGCCAGCAGCACCAAAGCAGGGACTGAAGCTTTCTTT.

This sequence joins TRBV18 and TRBJ2-5; maybe TRBD1 (6 bases). Germline V lookup: CDR1 KGHSH, CDR2 LQKENI. The V gene lost 1 base and the J gene lost 2 bases, with 8 bases spanning the gap. There are 14 residues in the CDR3. CDR3 in DNA: TGTGCCAGCTCACCACTCAGGGGACAAGAGACCCAGTACTTC. Translated: CASSPLRGQETQYF. The full variable domain, its missing parts supplied by reference TRBV18 and TRBJ2-5, is NAGVMQNPRHLVRRRGQEARLRCSPMKGHSHVYWYRQLPEEGLKFMVYLQKENIIDESGMPKERFSAEFPKEGPSILRIQQVVRGDSAAYFCASSPLRGQETQYFGPGTRLLVL.

The V call is TRBV19, the J call TRBJ2-7, with D unresolved. V dropped 3 bases and J dropped 0 bases, with 9 bases sitting between them. Germline V gene lookup returns CDR1 LNHDA and CDR2 SQIVND (reference sequence). The CDR3 has 14 residues. The CDR3 region is CASSMVSTSYEQYF. In DNA form, the CDR3 reads TGTGCCAGTAGTATGGTTAGTACCTCCTACGAGCAGTACTTC.

The genes are TRBV10-3 and TRBJ2-3; D may be TRBD2 (6 bases). This CDR3 spans 17 amino acids. Trimming shortened V by 2 bases and J by 2 bases, and 17 bases separated the two germline ends. Germline V lookup: CDR1 ENHRY, CDR2 SYGVKD. The DNA of the CDR3 is TGTGCCATCAGTGAGGGAGTAAGGGGACTGTCCACAGATACGCAGTATTTT. It specifies CAISEGVRGLSTDTQYF.

The chain recombines TRBV7-2 with TRBJ2-2; 14 bases are shared with TRBD2. V shed 5 bases and J 7 bases; nucleotides not matched to a gene: 6. Germline V gene data show CDR1 as SGHTA and CDR2 as FQGNSA. The CDR3 totals 16 residues. In DNA form, the CDR3 reads TGTGCCAGCAGCCCGGGACTAGCGGGAGTCAGCGGGGAGCTGTTTTTT. Protein sequence: CASSPGLAGVSGELFF.

This clone was found once. CDR3 sequence: CASLGLTRDEQFF. Here the CDR3 DNA reads TGTGCCAGCTTGGGACTTACACGGGATGAGCAGTTCTTC. The V and J genes are TRBV19 and TRBJ2-1; weak D call: TRBD2 (6 bases). The germline V gene encodes CDR1 LNHDA and CDR2 SQIVND (reference sequence). The CDR3 runs to 13 residues. Trimming shortened V by 9 bases and J by 8 bases, and 17 bases separated the two germline ends.

V is TRBV18 and J is TRBJ2-3; a weak D match, TRBD2 (7 bases). The V end lost 6 bases, the J end lost 2 bases, and 15 bases lay between the germline ends. The CDR3 extends over 15 amino acids. Germline CDR1 is KGHSH and CDR2 is LQKENI. The CDR3 nucleotides read TGTGCCAGCTCGGGGGCGGGAGTACCCACAGATACGCAGTATTTT. It encodes CASSGAGVPTDTQYF.

There are a few counts of this clone. The chain joins TRBV28 to TRBJ2-1; 10 positions match TRBD2. V trimming: 5 bases; J trimming: 7 bases; junction bases outside the gene matches: 5. The germline V gene encodes CDR1 MDHEN and CDR2 SYDVKM. This CDR3 comprises 14 residues. CDR3 protein: CASSSSGRGNEQFF. Here the CDR3 DNA reads TGTGCCAGCAGTAGCAGCGGGAGGGGAAATGAGCAGTTCTTC.

This chain joins TRBV19 and TRBJ2-7; 13 positions agree with TRBD2. The CDR3 has 15 amino acids. CDR1 and CDR2 from the germline V gene are LNHDA and SQIVND (reference sequence). Unmatched junction bases numbered 3, after V lost 5 bases and J lost 2 bases. CDR3 residues: CASSWGLAGPYEQYF. DNA for the CDR3: TGTGCCAGTAGTTGGGGACTAGCGGGGCCCTACGAGCAGTACTTC.

CDR3 in DNA: TGTGCCAGCAGCCAAGGGGTCTCGACTAGCGGGGTGGGTGAGCAGTACTTC. Protein sequence: CASSQGVSTSGVGEQYF. The rearrangement uses TRBV4-2 and TRBJ2-7; 11 bases are a match to TRBD2. There are 17 residues in the CDR3. After removal of 1 base from V and 7 bases from J, the junction contained 12 bases not matched to a gene. Per germline, CDR1 LGHNA and CDR2 YNFKEQ.

V is TRBV5-1 and J is TRBJ2-5; TRBD2 aligns across 9 bases. The CDR3 totals 15 residues. The J segment lost 4 bases and the V segment lost 4 bases, leaving 8 bases of the junction unmatched. CDR1 is SGHRS, CDR2 YFSETQ, per germline. The CDR3 reads CASSTEGSGGETQYF. The CDR3 DNA is TGCGCCAGCAGCACCGAAGGTAGCGGGGGAGAGACCCAGTACTTC.